This T cell receptor (beta chain) was captured in a study of molecular identifiers for immune sequencing clone quantification. This clonotype was counted ten times or more. Its target is unknown. Previously reported methods and listed TCR primers produced the bulk TCR libraries. MiXCR was run by TCRdb on the PCR reads, yielding one entry per CDR3 protein. The sample includes just under 650,000 distinct CDR3 sequences, 20% seen only once; the top ten take roughly 0.83%. Regarding the study as a whole: A single cell's spiked Jurkat TCR RNA was reportedly detectable among one million naive cells. The study found clones above 20 RNA copies held over 99% of effector molecules and under 1% in naive cells.

This sequence was found in a human donor in good health. Some libraries in this study had Jurkat cell RNA spiked in. The sequenced material came from naive CD8+ T cells from blood, with Jurkat cell RNA spiked in. Sample subset: FACS-sorted CD8+CD4-CCR7+CD45RA+ naive T cells.

The CDR3 coding sequence is TGTGCCAGCCTCCAAGACCAGGGATCGTTCGTTGATACGCAGTATTTT. Translating it yields CASLQDQGSFVDTQYF. The chain combines TRBV28 with TRBJ2-3; a weak D match, TRBD1 (5 bases). The germline CDR1 and CDR2 sequences are MDHEN and SYDVKM. There are 16 residues in the CDR3. Trimming took off 8 bases at V and 6 bases at J, with 24 bases between the two ends.